This TCR beta chain was recorded in a study of CD8 T cell repertoires and HIV-1 epitope variants. Study background: T cells were stimulated with Twenty-five Gag and Nef peptides separately. Control wells had CMV/EBV/flu peptides, negative Ebola AY9, or no peptide. Tested: three Gag epitope families, Nef HW9 and YT9. The baseline condition was 1M T cells left uncultured.

Germline CDR1 and CDR2: SGHNT and YENEEA. V shed 3 bases and J shed 6 bases, with 9 bases lying between them. The CDR3 runs to 13 residues. Generated by immunoSEQ multiplex PCR, the TCRdb table keeps only in-frame clones and is missing some. Of approximately 5,000 clones in the sample, about three fifths are singletons; the top ten hold about two fifths. About this clone itself: As yet, its antigen is unknown.

The TCR originated in a male donor with HIV. J is TRBJ2-1 and V is TRBV11-3, with D perhaps matching TRBD2 (6 bases). The specimen was cultured CD8+ T cells derived from PBMCs. CDR3 sequence (DNA): TGTGCCAGCAGCTTTGAGGGAGGCAATGAGCAGTTCTTC. Translation gives CASSFEGGNEQFF.